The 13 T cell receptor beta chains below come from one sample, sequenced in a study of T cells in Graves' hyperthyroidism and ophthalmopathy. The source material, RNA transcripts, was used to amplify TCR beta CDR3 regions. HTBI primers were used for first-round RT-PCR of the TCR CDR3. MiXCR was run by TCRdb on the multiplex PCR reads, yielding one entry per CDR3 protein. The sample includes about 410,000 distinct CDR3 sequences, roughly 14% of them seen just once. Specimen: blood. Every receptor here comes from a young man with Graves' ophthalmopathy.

The CDR3 reads CASSQEWTGPYEQYF. For the CDR3, the DNA is TGCGCCAGCAGCCAAGAATGGACAGGACCCTACGAGCAGTACTTC. The chain couples TRBV4-1 to TRBJ2-7; 7 bases fit TRBD1. CDR3 length: 15 residues. The V segment lost 0 bases and the J segment 2 bases; nucleotides outside the gene matches: 4. Germline CDR1 is MGHRA and CDR2 is YSYEKL.

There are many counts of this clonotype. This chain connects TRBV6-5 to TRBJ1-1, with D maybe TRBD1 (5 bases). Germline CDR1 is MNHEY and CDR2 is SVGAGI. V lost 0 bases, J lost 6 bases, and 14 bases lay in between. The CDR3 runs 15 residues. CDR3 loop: CASSYSWPGKAEAFF. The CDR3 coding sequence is TGTGCCAGCAGTTACTCCTGGCCAGGGAAAGCTGAAGCTTTCTTT.

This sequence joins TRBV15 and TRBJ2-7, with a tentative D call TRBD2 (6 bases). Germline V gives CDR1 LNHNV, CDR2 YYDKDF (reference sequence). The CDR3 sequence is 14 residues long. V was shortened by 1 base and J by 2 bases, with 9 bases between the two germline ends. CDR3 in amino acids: CATSRAGVTYEQYF. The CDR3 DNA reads TGTGCCACCAGCAGAGCGGGGGTTACCTACGAGCAGTACTTC.

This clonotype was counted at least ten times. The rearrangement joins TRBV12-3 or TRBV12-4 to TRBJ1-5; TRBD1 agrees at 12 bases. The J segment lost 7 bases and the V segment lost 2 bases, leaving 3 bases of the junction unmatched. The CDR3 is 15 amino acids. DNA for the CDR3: TGTGCCAGCAGTTTAACGGGGACAGGGGGCCAGCCCCAGCATTTT. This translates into CASSLTGTGGQPQHF.

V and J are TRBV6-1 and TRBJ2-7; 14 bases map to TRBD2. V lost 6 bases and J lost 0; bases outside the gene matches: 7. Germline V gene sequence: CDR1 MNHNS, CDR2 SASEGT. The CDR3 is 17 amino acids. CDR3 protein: CASRAGTSGRGSYEQYF. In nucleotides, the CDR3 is TGTGCCAGCAGAGCCGGGACTAGCGGGAGAGGCTCCTACGAGCAGTACTTC.

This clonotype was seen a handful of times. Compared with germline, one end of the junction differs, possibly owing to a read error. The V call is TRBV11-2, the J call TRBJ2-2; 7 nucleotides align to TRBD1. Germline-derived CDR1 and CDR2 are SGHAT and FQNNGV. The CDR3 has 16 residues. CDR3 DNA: TGTGCCAGCAGCTCCTCAGCTAGGGGGCACACCGGGGAGCTGTCTTTT. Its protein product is CASSSSARGHTGELSF.

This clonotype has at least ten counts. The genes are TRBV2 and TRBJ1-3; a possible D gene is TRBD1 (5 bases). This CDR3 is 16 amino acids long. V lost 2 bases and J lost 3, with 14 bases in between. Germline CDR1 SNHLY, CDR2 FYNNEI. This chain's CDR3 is CASSERDRRNGNTIYF. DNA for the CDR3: TGTGCCAGCAGTGAAAGGGACCGAAGGAATGGAAACACCATATATTTT. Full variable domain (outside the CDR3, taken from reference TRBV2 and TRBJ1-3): EPEVTQTPSHQVTQMGQEVILRCVPISNHLYFYWYRQILGQKVEFLVSFYNNEISEKSEIFDDQFSVERPDGSNFTLKIRSTKLEDSAMYFCASSERDRRNGNTIYFGEGSWLTVV.

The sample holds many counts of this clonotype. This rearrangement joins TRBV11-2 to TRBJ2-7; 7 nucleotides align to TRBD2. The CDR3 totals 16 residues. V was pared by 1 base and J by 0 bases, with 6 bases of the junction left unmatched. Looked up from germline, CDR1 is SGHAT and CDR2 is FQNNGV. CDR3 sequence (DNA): TGTGCCAGCAGCTTAGCCCTAGCGGAACTCTCCTACGAGCAGTACTTC. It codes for CASSLALAELSYEQYF.

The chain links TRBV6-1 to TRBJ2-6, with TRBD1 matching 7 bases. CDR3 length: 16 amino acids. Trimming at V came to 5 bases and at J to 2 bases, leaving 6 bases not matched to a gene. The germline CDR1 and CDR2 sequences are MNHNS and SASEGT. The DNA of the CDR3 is TGTGCCAGCAGTTCGACAGGGCTCACTGGGGCCAACGTCCTGACTTTC. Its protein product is CASSSTGLTGANVLTF.

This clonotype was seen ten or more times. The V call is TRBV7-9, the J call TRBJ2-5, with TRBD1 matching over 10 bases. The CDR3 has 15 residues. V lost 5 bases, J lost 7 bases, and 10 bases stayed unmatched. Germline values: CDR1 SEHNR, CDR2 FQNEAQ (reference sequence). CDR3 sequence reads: CASSAPRDRGATQYF. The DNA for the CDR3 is TGTGCCAGCAGCGCCCCGCGGGACAGGGGAGCGACCCAGTACTTC.

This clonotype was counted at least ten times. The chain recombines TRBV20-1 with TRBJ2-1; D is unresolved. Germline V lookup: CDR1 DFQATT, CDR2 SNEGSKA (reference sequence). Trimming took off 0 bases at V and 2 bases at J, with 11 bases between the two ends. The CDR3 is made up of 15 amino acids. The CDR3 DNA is TGCAGTGCTAGAGATCGTCAGCGTCCCTACAATGAGCAGTTCTTC. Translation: CSARDRQRPYNEQFF.

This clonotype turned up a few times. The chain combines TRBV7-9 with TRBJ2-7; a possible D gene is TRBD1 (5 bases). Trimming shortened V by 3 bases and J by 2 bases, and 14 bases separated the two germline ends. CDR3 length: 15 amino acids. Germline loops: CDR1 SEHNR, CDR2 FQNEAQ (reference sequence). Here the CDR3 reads CASSLGRTRAYEQYF. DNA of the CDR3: TGTGCCAGCAGCTTGGGGCGGACACGAGCCTACGAGCAGTACTTC.

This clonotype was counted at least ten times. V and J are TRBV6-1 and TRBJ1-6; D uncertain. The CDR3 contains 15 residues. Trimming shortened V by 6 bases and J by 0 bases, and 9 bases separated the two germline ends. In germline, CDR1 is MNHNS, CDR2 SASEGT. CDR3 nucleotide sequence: TGTGCCAGCAGAGCAGCGAGCTCCTATAATTCACCCCTCCACTTT. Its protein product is CASRAASSYNSPLHF.